This entry describes one TCR beta chain. The data derive from a study of blood T cells in healthy people across ages. Primed by a sample-barcoded 5' primer and a J-beta primer mix, a second PCR proceeded for 7 to 11 cycles. TCRdb ran MiXCR on the 5' RACE reads and lists one entry per CDR3 protein. Here the sample spans about 1,800,000 distinct CDR3 sequences, roughly 27% being singletons. There are 14 residues in the CDR3. Germline-derived CDR1 and CDR2 are SEHNR and FQNEAQ (reference sequence). V lost 5 bases to trimming and J lost 4 bases; unmatched junction nucleotides: 5. Sample: blood. The source of this sequence is a woman aged 25 to 39 in good health. J is TRBJ1-3 and V is TRBV7-9; 7 bases match TRBD1. Here the CDR3 reads CASSRQGYGNTIYF. CDR3 DNA: TGTGCCAGCAGCCGACAGGGTTACGGAAACACCATATATTTT.